Below are 5 T cell receptor beta chains sequenced from a single sample in a study of T cell responses to AZD1222 COVID-19 vaccine (dated by TCRdb to the early 2020s). Per the publication, the time point label means: baseline before first vaccination. The library came from the immunoSEQ multiplex PCR assay. The clones in this table, taken by TCRdb from immuneACCESS, are in-frame only. Not every clone is retained; where verified, under half of the shortfall comes from an unresolved V gene, and the cause of the rest is unknown. The sample includes some 120,000 clones, with roughly 90% observed a single time. Together, the top ten hold approximately 2.5% of the sample. This material consisted of peripheral blood, taken on day 0 of AZD1222 vaccination. The receptors come from an adult in good health.

The chain joins TRBV18 to TRBJ1-1, with unresolved D. The CDR3 covers 13 residues. V lost 5 bases, J lost 2 bases, and 9 bases lay in between. Looked up from germline, CDR1 is KGHSH and CDR2 is LQKENI. The CDR3 bases are TGTGCCAGCTCAGCGGACTTAAACACTGAAGCTTTCTTT. This translates into CASSADLNTEAFF.

Remarks on this clone: Other DNA sequences in this specimen translate into the identical CDR3. V and J are TRBV9 and TRBJ2-3; no reliable D call. This CDR3 comprises 13 residues. V was trimmed by 0 bases and J by 0 bases, leaving 2 bases between them. Per the germline V gene, CDR1 is SGDLS and CDR2 is YYNGEE. CDR3 coding DNA: TGTGCCAGCAGCGTAGACAGCACAGATACGCAGTATTTT. Translated: CASSVDSTDTQYF. Based on the CDR3 plus reference TRBV9 and TRBJ2-3, the full variable domain is DSGVTQTPKHLITATGQRVTLRCSPRSGDLSVYWYQQSLDQGLQFLIQYYNGEERAKGNILERFSAQQFPDLHSELNLSSLELGDSALYFCASSVDSTDTQYFGPGTRLTVL.

This chain joins TRBV6-4 and TRBJ2-7; 9 bases are shared with TRBD2. The V gene end was trimmed by 2 bases and the J gene end by 2 bases; junction bases not matched to a gene: 7. The germline CDR1 and CDR2 sequences are MRHNA and SNTAGT. The CDR3 has 16 amino acids. The CDR3 DNA sequence: TGTGCCAGCAGTGACCCGACTAGCGGTCCCCCCTACGAGCAGTACTTC. Encoded protein: CASSDPTSGPPYEQYF.

V and J are TRBV5-8 and TRBJ2-7; D not resolved. Looked up from germline, CDR1 is SGHTS and CDR2 is YDEGEE. CDR3 size: 11 residues. Trimming cost V 4 bases and J 2 bases, with 4 bases left between them. CDR3 in amino acids: CASSPAYEQYF. The DNA of the CDR3 is TGTGCCAGCAGCCCTGCCTACGAGCAGTACTTC.

The chain couples TRBV5-4 to TRBJ1-2; TRBD1 is a possible D gene (5 bases). CDR1 and CDR2 (germline): SGHNT, YYREEE (reference sequence). V was clipped by 2 bases and J by 5 bases, with 10 bases between them. The CDR3 totals 13 residues. Here the CDR3 reads CASSFIGEYGYTF. In DNA, the CDR3 is TGTGCCAGCAGCTTTATAGGGGAGTATGGCTACACCTTC.